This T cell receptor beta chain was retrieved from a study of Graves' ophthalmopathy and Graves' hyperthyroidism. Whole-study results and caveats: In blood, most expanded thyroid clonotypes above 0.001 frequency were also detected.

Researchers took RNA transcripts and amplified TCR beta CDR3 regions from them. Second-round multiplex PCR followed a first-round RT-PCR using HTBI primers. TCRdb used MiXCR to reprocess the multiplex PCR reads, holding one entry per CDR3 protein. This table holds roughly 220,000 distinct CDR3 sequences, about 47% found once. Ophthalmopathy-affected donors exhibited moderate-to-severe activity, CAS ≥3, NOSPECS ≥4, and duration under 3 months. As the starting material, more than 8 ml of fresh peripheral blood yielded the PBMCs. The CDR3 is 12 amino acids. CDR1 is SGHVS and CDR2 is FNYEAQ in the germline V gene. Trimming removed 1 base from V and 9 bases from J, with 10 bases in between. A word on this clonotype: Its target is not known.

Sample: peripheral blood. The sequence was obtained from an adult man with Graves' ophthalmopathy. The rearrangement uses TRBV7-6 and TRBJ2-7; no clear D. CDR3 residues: CASSLVGWGQYF. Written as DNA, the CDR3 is TGTGCCAGCAGCTTAGTCGGATGGGGGCAGTACTTC.